These 26 T cell receptor beta chains were all obtained from the same sample, sequenced in a study of cytomegalovirus exposure and HLA in healthy donors. PCR amplification relied on 60 Vbeta primers (plus 13 Jbeta primers). Sequenced by immunoSEQ multiplex PCR; TCRdb stores in-frame clones only, minus some. The data contain roughly 93,000 clones, about 82% of them singletons. Sequenced input: PBMCs. All receptors come from a man aged 25-45 years in good health and CMV-seronegative.

V gene TRBV29-1 combines with J gene TRBJ2-7; 8 nucleotides agree with TRBD2. CDR3 length equals 13 residues. CDR1 and CDR2 (germline): SQVTM, ANQGSEA. Germline trimming cut 3 bases from V and 2 bases from J; bases unmatched to any gene: 3. The CDR3 DNA reads as TGCAGCGTTGATGGAGCGGGAGCCTACGAGCAGTACTTC. This gives the protein CSVDGAGAYEQYF.

This chain connects TRBV5-1 to TRBJ2-3; TRBD2 agrees at 8 bases. Germline V CDR1 and CDR2: SGHRS, YFSETQ. The CDR3 spans 15 residues. Trimming took 7 bases from V and 4 from J; bases not matched to a gene: 11. CDR3 nucleotide sequence: TGCGCCAGCTCCCTCGGGAGCGGGGGTTCAGATACGCAGTATTTT. This sequence encodes CASSLGSGGSDTQYF.

The J gene is TRBJ2-2, the V gene TRBV27; tentatively, D is TRBD1 (6 bases). Germline V gives CDR1 MNHEY, CDR2 SMNVEV (reference sequence). V shed 1 base and J shed 7 bases, with 22 bases lying between them. The CDR3 runs to 18 residues. CDR3 in amino acids: CASSLWLRSRGNHGELFF. DNA for the CDR3: TGTGCCAGCAGTTTATGGCTTAGGTCCAGGGGTAATCACGGGGAGCTGTTTTTT.

The genes are TRBV15 and TRBJ1-2, with D possibly matching TRBD1 (6 bases). The CDR3 contains 16 residues. In germline, CDR1 is LNHNV, CDR2 YYDKDF (reference sequence). Trimming took off 8 bases at V and 7 bases at J, with 26 bases between the two ends. CDR3 nucleotides: TGTGCCACCCGAGGTCTTACAGGGTTAGGCTCCGGTGGCTACACCTTC. Encoded protein: CATRGLTGLGSGGYTF. Combining the CDR3 with reference TRBV15 and TRBJ1-2 gives the whole variable domain DAMVIQNPRYQVTQFGKPVTLSCSQTLNHNVMYWYQQKSSQAPKLLFHYYDKDFNNEADTPDNFQSRRPNTSFCFLDIRSPGLGDTAMYLCATRGLTGLGSGGYTFGSGTRLTVV.

The chain recombines TRBV2 with TRBJ1-2; 8 bases fit TRBD1. Germline V gene sequence: CDR1 SNHLY, CDR2 FYNNEI. V trimming: 3 bases; J trimming: 4 bases; junction bases outside the gene matches: 4. The CDR3 spans 14 residues. The CDR3 reads CASSDQGALYGYTF. The CDR3 nucleotides are TGTGCCAGCAGTGACCAGGGGGCCCTCTATGGCTACACCTTC.

This clone was recorded a few times. V usage is TRBV2 and J usage is TRBJ1-1, with 7 nucleotides matching TRBD1. J lost 2 bases, V lost 8 bases, and 5 bases had no gene match. This CDR3 has 13 amino acids. Looked up from germline, CDR1 is SNHLY and CDR2 is FYNNEI. As DNA, the CDR3 is TGTGCCAGCCTCCGGGACAGCAACACTGAAGCTTTCTTT. Translated: CASLRDSNTEAFF.

V usage is TRBV10-1 and J usage is TRBJ2-2; no firm D call. This CDR3 has 12 residues. Per germline, CDR1 WNHNN and CDR2 SYGVQD (reference sequence). Trimming removed 4 bases from V and 8 bases from J, with 8 bases in between. Here the CDR3 reads CASSVLAGELFF. The CDR3 bases are TGCGCCAGCAGTGTACTCGCTGGGGAGCTGTTTTTT.

This chain connects TRBV5-1 to TRBJ2-1, with 10 bases aligning to TRBD2. This CDR3 is 15 amino acids long. From germline, CDR1 is SGHRS and CDR2 YFSETQ. The J segment lost 4 bases and the V segment lost 0 bases, leaving 1 base of the junction unmatched. CDR3 DNA sequence: TGCGCCAGCAGCTTGGGACTAGCGGGTTACAATGAGCAGTTCTTC. Translating gives CASSLGLAGYNEQFF.

The chain is built from TRBV7-9 and TRBJ2-7, with 10 bases fitting TRBD1. Germline CDR1 and CDR2: SEHNR and FQNEAQ (reference sequence). Trimming removed 4 bases from V and 5 bases from J; junction bases left unmatched: 5. The CDR3 sequence is 14 residues long. CDR3 loop: CASSSRQGANEQYF. The DNA of the CDR3 is TGTGCCAGCAGCTCCAGACAGGGGGCAAACGAGCAGTACTTC.

The chain employs TRBV12-5 and TRBJ1-5; D is ambiguous. The CDR3 runs 17 residues. V lost 4 bases to trimming and J lost 0 bases, with 16 bases between them. In germline, CDR1 is LGHNT, CDR2 FRNRAP. CDR3 in DNA: TGTGCTAGTGGTTCGTATCCGAGAGGTTCTAGCAATCAGCCCCAGCATTTT. Its translation is CASGSYPRGSSNQPQHF.

This clone turned up a few times. The V call is TRBV6-4, the J call TRBJ2-1; TRBD2 aligns across 9 bases. Germline loops: CDR1 MRHNA, CDR2 SNTAGT. Losses at the gene ends were 3 bases for V and 1 base for J; bases not matched to a gene: 1. This CDR3 is 15 amino acids long. CDR3 sequence: CASSELAGSYNEQFF. The DNA for the CDR3 is TGTGCCAGCAGTGAGCTAGCGGGATCCTACAATGAGCAGTTCTTC.

This clone was found a few times. The chain employs TRBV5-4 and TRBJ1-2; D is possibly TRBD1 (5 bases). The CDR3 totals 16 residues. The V gene lost 0 bases and the J gene lost 8 bases, with 20 bases spanning the gap. CDR1 and CDR2 (germline): SGHNT, YYREEE (reference sequence). Written as DNA, the CDR3 is TGTGCCAGCAGCTTGGCCTTCAGCAGGGCTTCGGTCGGCTACACCTTC. This codes for CASSLAFSRASVGYTF.

The chain recombines TRBV27 with TRBJ2-7; 11 positions agree with TRBD1. J gave up 4 bases and V 6 bases, and 8 bases lay outside the gene matches. The germline V gene encodes CDR1 MNHEY and CDR2 SMNVEV (reference sequence). The CDR3 is made up of 15 amino acids. Here the CDR3 DNA reads TGTGCCAGCAGCCCGTGGACAGGGGGCAAATACGAGCAGTACTTC. Protein sequence: CASSPWTGGKYEQYF.

This clone was seen more than once but under ten times. J is TRBJ2-6 and V is TRBV5-4; D not resolved. The germline V and J ends were trimmed by 1 base and 2 bases, with 4 bases remaining between them. The germline V gene encodes CDR1 SGHNT and CDR2 YYREEE (reference sequence). This CDR3 contains 14 residues. The CDR3 loop is CASSLRAGANVLTF. CDR3 DNA sequence: TGTGCCAGCAGCTTGCGAGCTGGGGCCAACGTCCTGACTTTC.

The CDR3 coding sequence is TGTGCCAGCAGCTGGGGGACTAGCGGGAGCACCGGGGAGCTGTTTTTT. It translates to CASSWGTSGSTGELFF. This chain joins TRBV7-9 and TRBJ2-2; TRBD2 matches at 14 bases. Losses at the gene ends were 4 bases for V and 4 bases for J; bases not matched to a gene: 2. CDR1 SEHNR and CDR2 FQNEAQ come from the germline V gene (reference sequence). This CDR3 comprises 16 residues.

The chain employs TRBV23-1 and TRBJ1-3; D is uncertain. TRBV23-1 is reported as an ORF; its role is uncertain. CDR3 size: 15 residues. The germline V and J ends were trimmed by 3 bases and 2 bases, with 11 bases remaining between them. The CDR3 loop is CASSHPAGTGNTIYF. In DNA form, the CDR3 reads TGCGCCAGCAGTCACCCCGCGGGAACTGGAAACACCATATATTTT.

The rearrangement joins TRBV28 to TRBJ2-4, with D maybe TRBD2 (6 bases). V lost 4 bases, J lost 3 bases, and 10 bases lay in between. Per germline, CDR1 MDHEN and CDR2 SYDVKM. The CDR3 sequence is 14 residues long. CDR3: CASSSPGLKNIQYF. In nucleotides, the CDR3 is TGTGCCAGCAGTTCCCCGGGACTCAAAAACATTCAGTACTTC.

The rearrangement joins TRBV28 to TRBJ2-1; D not certain. The CDR3 is made up of 14 amino acids. CDR1 and CDR2 from the germline V gene are MDHEN and SYDVKM. With 5 bases removed from V and 9 bases from J, the gap between germline ends came to 17 bases. CDR3 region: CASSPPGSAREQFF. The DNA of the CDR3 is TGTGCCAGCAGTCCCCCGGGTTCGGCGCGTGAGCAGTTCTTC.

The J gene is TRBJ2-5, the V gene TRBV7-6; D possibly corresponds to TRBD2 (5 bases). The V end lost 5 bases, the J end lost 1 base, and 17 bases lay between the germline ends. The CDR3 is made up of 16 amino acids. Germline CDR1 SGHVS, CDR2 FNYEAQ. The CDR3 DNA is TGTGCCAGCAGCCCCCCCCGGGGAGAGATCCAAGAGACCCAGTACTTC. Translation: CASSPPRGEIQETQYF. The variable domain in full, with the rest retrieved from reference TRBV7-6 and TRBJ2-5, is GAGVSQSPRYKVTKRGQDVALRCDPISGHVSLYWYRQALGQGPEFLTYFNYEAQQDKSGLPNDRFSAERPEGSISTLTIQRTEQRDSAMYRCASSPPRGEIQETQYFGPGTRLLVL.

This rearrangement joins TRBV10-3 to TRBJ1-6; 8 positions match TRBD1. V was pared by 4 bases and J by 7 bases, with 6 bases of the junction left unmatched. The CDR3 is made up of 15 amino acids. Looked up from germline, CDR1 is ENHRY and CDR2 is SYGVKD. As DNA, the CDR3 is TGTGCCATCAGTGCAGGGACAGGTAACAATTCACCCCTCCACTTT. The encoded protein is CAISAGTGNNSPLHF.

V gene TRBV27 combines with J gene TRBJ2-7, with 7 nucleotides matching TRBD1. CDR1 MNHEY and CDR2 SMNVEV come from the germline V gene (reference sequence). This CDR3 is 14 amino acids long. Unmatched junction bases numbered 11, after V lost 6 bases and J lost 6 bases. CDR3 nucleotides: TGTGCCAGCAGCCCTGACAGGGTAAGGTTCGAGCAGTACTTC. Translation: CASSPDRVRFEQYF.

The rearrangement joins TRBV12-5 to TRBJ1-5; 7 bases agree with TRBD1. The trim removed 6 bases at V and 3 bases at J, leaving 8 bases unmatched. The germline gives CDR1 LGHNT, CDR2 FRNRAP. The CDR3 spans 15 residues. The CDR3 reads CASGPDRIFNQPQHF. The DNA for the CDR3 is TGTGCTAGTGGCCCGGACAGGATATTCAATCAGCCCCAGCATTTT.

The chain recombines TRBV7-3 with TRBJ2-7; D might be TRBD2 (7 bases). The V and J ends lost 4 bases and 3 bases respectively, with 16 bases between them. The CDR3 runs 15 residues. Germline CDR1 and CDR2: SGHTA and FQGTGA. The CDR3 DNA follows: TGTGCCAGCAGCTCAGGACGGGGGGCGAACTACGAGCAGTACTTC. Translation: CASSSGRGANYEQYF.

This chain links TRBV4-1 with TRBJ2-3; 9 bases agree with TRBD2. V shed 0 bases, J shed 6 bases, and the junction held 13 bases outside the gene matches. The CDR3 is 18 residues long. From germline, CDR1 is MGHRA and CDR2 YSYEKL. CDR3 sequence reads: CASSQDILAGLRGDTQYF. CDR3 coding DNA: TGCGCCAGCAGCCAAGATATCCTAGCGGGACTCCGGGGTGATACGCAGTATTTT.

This clone was found once. CDR3 sequence reads: CAWSVSGTGLFKALHF. In nucleotides, the CDR3 is TGTGCCTGGAGTGTATCGGGGACAGGCCTTTTCAAGGCCCTCCACTTT. V usage is TRBV30 and J usage is TRBJ1-6, with 8 bases identical to TRBD1. V trimming: 0 bases; J trimming: 14 bases; junction bases outside the gene matches: 15. CDR1 GTSNPN and CDR2 SVGIG come from the germline V gene (reference sequence). The CDR3 runs to 16 residues.

The CDR3 loop reads CASSVDRGVQPQHF. The CDR3 region has the DNA TGTGCCAGTAGTGTCGACAGGGGAGTTCAGCCCCAGCATTTT. The V call is TRBV19, the J call TRBJ1-5, with 8 bases fitting TRBD1. Germline CDR1 reads LNHDA; CDR2 reads SQIVND (reference sequence). J was trimmed by 6 bases and V by 5 bases; bases with no gene match: 6. The CDR3 has 14 residues.